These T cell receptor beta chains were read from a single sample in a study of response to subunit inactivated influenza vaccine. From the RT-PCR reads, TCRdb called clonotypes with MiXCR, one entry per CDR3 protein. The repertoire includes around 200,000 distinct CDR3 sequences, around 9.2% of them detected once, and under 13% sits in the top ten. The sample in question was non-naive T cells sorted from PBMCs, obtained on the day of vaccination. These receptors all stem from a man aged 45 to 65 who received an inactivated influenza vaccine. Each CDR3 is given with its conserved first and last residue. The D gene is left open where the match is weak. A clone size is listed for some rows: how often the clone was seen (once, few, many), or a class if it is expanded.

CDR3 DNA: TGCAGTGCTAAGGCGGGAGGATCCGCCCGTGAGCAGTTCTTC; CDR3 protein: CSAKAGGSAREQFF; V gene: TRBV20-1; J gene: TRBJ2-1; clone size: many; D gene: TRBD2
CDR3 DNA: TGTGCCAGCACTCCGCCCCTTTTGAACACCGGGGAGCTGTTTTTT; CDR3 protein: CASTPPLLNTGELFF; V gene: TRBV28; J gene: TRBJ2-2; clone size: many; D gene: .
CDR3 DNA: TGCAGTGCTAGCTTGCGGCAGCACTACGAGCAGTACTTC; CDR3 protein: CSASLRQHYEQYF; V gene: TRBV20-1; J gene: TRBJ2-7; clone size: .; D gene: .
CDR3 DNA: TGTGCCAGCAGCTTCGAACCGAGCAGTACAGGTACGCAGTATTTT; CDR3 protein: CASSFEPSSTGTQYF; V gene: TRBV7-8; J gene: TRBJ2-3; clone size: .; D gene: .
CDR3 DNA: TGTGCCAGCAGCGGACTAGCGGGAGTCACAGATACGCAGTATTTT; CDR3 protein: CASSGLAGVTDTQYF; V gene: TRBV27; J gene: TRBJ2-3; clone size: .; D gene: TRBD2
CDR3 DNA: TGCGCCAGCAGCTTGGTTGGGGTTTCTTCGCAGGAGACCCAGTACTTC; CDR3 protein: CASSLVGVSSQETQYF; V gene: TRBV5-1; J gene: TRBJ2-5; clone size: many; D gene: .
CDR3 DNA: TGTGCCAGCAGCTTAGCGAGAGATAACTATGGCTACACCTTC; CDR3 protein: CASSLARDNYGYTF; V gene: TRBV5-5; J gene: TRBJ1-2; clone size: many; D gene: .
CDR3 DNA: TGTGCCACCAGCGGGGGGGGAGGGCCATCAGAGACCCAGTACTTC; CDR3 protein: CATSGGGGPSETQYF; V gene: TRBV19; J gene: TRBJ2-5; clone size: .; D gene: TRBD2
CDR3 DNA: TGTGCCAGCAGCCTCCCCATTAACTATGGCTACACCTTC; CDR3 protein: CASSLPINYGYTF; V gene: TRBV28; J gene: TRBJ1-2; clone size: .; D gene: .
CDR3 DNA: TGCAGTGCTAGTAACAGTCAGACAGGGGGCCGCGGTCAGCCCCAGCATTTT; CDR3 protein: CSASNSQTGGRGQPQHF; V gene: TRBV20-1; J gene: TRBJ1-5; clone size: .; D gene: TRBD1
CDR3 DNA: TGTGCCAGCAACCTCGGGACAGCCCGAGAGACCCAGTACTTC; CDR3 protein: CASNLGTARETQYF; V gene: TRBV2; J gene: TRBJ2-5; clone size: many; D gene: TRBD1
CDR3 DNA: TGTGCCAGCACCCTCCTGGGAGGAAGCACCGGGGAGCTGTTTTTT; CDR3 protein: CASTLLGGSTGELFF; V gene: TRBV6-1; J gene: TRBJ2-2; clone size: few; D gene: .
CDR3 DNA: TGTGCCAGCAGGGGAAAGGGGGCCAACGTCCTGACTTTC; CDR3 protein: CASRGKGANVLTF; V gene: TRBV5-6; J gene: TRBJ2-6; clone size: .; D gene: .
CDR3 DNA: TGCAGCGTCCTAGGGGGGTTATTCTCCTACGAGCAGTACTTC; CDR3 protein: CSVLGGLFSYEQYF; V gene: TRBV29-1; J gene: TRBJ2-7; clone size: .; D gene: .
CDR3 DNA: TGTGCCAGCAGTTCCGGACTAGCGGGAGGGCCAAGGCAGTTCTTC; CDR3 protein: CASSSGLAGGPRQFF; V gene: TRBV12-3/TRBV12-4; J gene: TRBJ2-1; clone size: .; D gene: TRBD2
CDR3 DNA: TGTGCCATCAAAGAGACCTACGAGCAGTACTTC; CDR3 protein: CAIKETYEQYF; V gene: TRBV10-3; J gene: TRBJ2-7; clone size: many; D gene: .
CDR3 DNA: TGTGCCAGCAGTTTAGTCCCGGGACAGGGCCGCGCTGAAGCTTTCTTT; CDR3 protein: CASSLVPGQGRAEAFF; V gene: TRBV28; J gene: TRBJ1-1; clone size: few; D gene: TRBD1
CDR3 DNA: TGTGCCAGCAGCTTAACTGGAGGTGGGAGGGCCTCCGGGGAGCTGTTTTTT; CDR3 protein: CASSLTGGGRASGELFF; V gene: TRBV7-3; J gene: TRBJ2-2; clone size: .; D gene: TRBD2
CDR3 DNA: TGTGCCAGCAGGCACGGGACTAGCGGGGGGGCCGGGGCCAAAAACATTCAGTACTTC; CDR3 protein: CASRHGTSGGAGAKNIQYF; V gene: TRBV28; J gene: TRBJ2-4; clone size: many; D gene: TRBD2
CDR3 DNA: TGTGCCAGCAGCTTCTCAGCGAACACTGAAGCTTTCTTT; CDR3 protein: CASSFSANTEAFF; V gene: TRBV5-6; J gene: TRBJ1-1; clone size: many; D gene: .
CDR3 DNA: TGTGCCAGCAGCTCGGATGGGAGGAACTATGGCTACACCTTC; CDR3 protein: CASSSDGRNYGYTF; V gene: TRBV5-4; J gene: TRBJ1-2; clone size: .; D gene: .
CDR3 DNA: TGCAGTGACTCACAAATAGGGGGCTTTGAAAACATTCAGTACTTC; CDR3 protein: CSDSQIGGFENIQYF; V gene: TRBV20-1; J gene: TRBJ2-4; clone size: many; D gene: TRBD1
CDR3 DNA: TGTGCCAGTAGTGTGACGGGAGCCTACAATGAGCAGTTCTTC; CDR3 protein: CASSVTGAYNEQFF; V gene: TRBV19; J gene: TRBJ2-1; clone size: few; D gene: .
CDR3 DNA: TGTGCCAGCAGCCCACAGGGCGCGATACTAGGTGGCTACACCTTC; CDR3 protein: CASSPQGAILGGYTF; V gene: TRBV11-2; J gene: TRBJ1-2; clone size: .; D gene: .
CDR3 DNA: TGCGCCAGCACCCCAAGCGGACTACACCAAGCAGATACGCAGTATTTT; CDR3 protein: CASTPSGLHQADTQYF; V gene: TRBV4-3; J gene: TRBJ2-3; clone size: many; D gene: .
CDR3 DNA: TGCAGTGCGGACGGGACAGGGGGAACAGATACGCAGTATTTT; CDR3 protein: CSADGTGGTDTQYF; V gene: TRBV20-1; J gene: TRBJ2-3; clone size: few; D gene: TRBD1
CDR3 DNA: TGCAGCGTTAAGCGGGGTGGGTCCTACAATGAGCAGTTCTTC; CDR3 protein: CSVKRGGSYNEQFF; V gene: TRBV20-1; J gene: TRBJ2-1; clone size: few; D gene: TRBD2
CDR3 DNA: TGTGCCAGCAGACGCCTAGGAACAGGGGGCTTGGAGACCCAGTACTTC; CDR3 protein: CASRRLGTGGLETQYF; V gene: TRBV11-2; J gene: TRBJ2-5; clone size: few; D gene: TRBD1
CDR3 DNA: TGTGCCAGCAGCTTGGATCCCGGACAGGGGGCGAACACCGGGGAGCTGTTTTTT; CDR3 protein: CASSLDPGQGANTGELFF; V gene: TRBV5-6; J gene: TRBJ2-2; clone size: .; D gene: TRBD1
CDR3 DNA: TGTGCCACCAGCAGAGATCGGCACACAAATTCACCCCTCCACTTT; CDR3 protein: CATSRDRHTNSPLHF; V gene: TRBV15; J gene: TRBJ1-6; clone size: many; D gene: .
CDR3 DNA: TGTGCCAGCAGCCAAGTGGAGGGGAGTTGGACAGATACGCAGTATTTT; CDR3 protein: CASSQVEGSWTDTQYF; V gene: TRBV14; J gene: TRBJ2-3; clone size: few; D gene: .
CDR3 DNA: TGTGCCAGCCGAGGGACAGGGACCGGGGAGCTGTTTTTT; CDR3 protein: CASRGTGTGELFF; V gene: TRBV6-2/TRBV6-3; J gene: TRBJ2-2; clone size: many; D gene: TRBD1
CDR3 DNA: TGTGCCAGCAGCTTGGGGGGGGGGACGACCCCAACAGCTTTCTTT; CDR3 protein: CASSLGGGTTPTAFF; V gene: TRBV5-8; J gene: TRBJ1-1; clone size: .; D gene: .
CDR3 DNA: TGCAGTGCAGGGGAAGGCGGGAGGGAAGAGACCCAGTACTTC; CDR3 protein: CSAGEGGREETQYF; V gene: TRBV20-1; J gene: TRBJ2-5; clone size: .; D gene: TRBD2
CDR3 DNA: TGTGCCAGCAGCCAAGAGTTGACTAGTCTGAGCTCCTACGAGCAGTACTTC; CDR3 protein: CASSQELTSLSSYEQYF; V gene: TRBV4-2; J gene: TRBJ2-7; clone size: many; D gene: .
CDR3 DNA: TGTGCCAGCAGCGCAGACAGGGCCGGAGGCTACACCTTC; CDR3 protein: CASSADRAGGYTF; V gene: TRBV9; J gene: TRBJ1-2; clone size: .; D gene: TRBD1
CDR3 DNA: TGTGCCAGCAGGGGGAACCTTGAAAAACTGTTTTTT; CDR3 protein: CASRGNLEKLFF; V gene: TRBV6-1; J gene: TRBJ1-4; clone size: .; D gene: .
CDR3 DNA: TGTGCCAGCAGTTTAACCAGCAGCACCGGGGAGCTGTTTTTT; CDR3 protein: CASSLTSSTGELFF; V gene: TRBV12-3/TRBV12-4; J gene: TRBJ2-2; clone size: many; D gene: .